Detailed here is one T cell receptor beta chain. The data belong to a study of CD8 T cells in Susac syndrome. In contrast to the negatively isolated CD8+ and CD4+ T cells, TEMRA cells were FACS-enriched. Trimming shortened V by 1 base and J by 4 bases, and 14 bases separated the two germline ends. Germline V gives CDR1 LNHNV, CDR2 YYDKDF (reference sequence). The CDR3 covers 16 residues. With random hexamers, 0.5 to 1 ug RNA was reverse transcribed. By means of immunoSEQ multiplex PCR, TCR beta CDR3 spanning 54 Vbeta and 13 Jbeta underwent amplification. TCRdb re-called the immunoSEQ multiplex PCR reads through MiXCR, storing one row per CDR3 protein. Among some 96,000 distinct CDR3 sequences, approximately 95% were seen once, and the ten largest hold approximately 0.33%.

The specimen was CD8+ T cells from PBMCs. The V and J genes are TRBV15 and TRBJ1-5; TRBD1 is a possible D gene (5 bases). This receptor was obtained from a human donor with Susac syndrome. The CDR3 DNA is TGTGCCACCAGCAGAGTGACCCTAAGGGGAAATCAGCCCCAGCATTTT. Protein product: CATSRVTLRGNQPQHF.